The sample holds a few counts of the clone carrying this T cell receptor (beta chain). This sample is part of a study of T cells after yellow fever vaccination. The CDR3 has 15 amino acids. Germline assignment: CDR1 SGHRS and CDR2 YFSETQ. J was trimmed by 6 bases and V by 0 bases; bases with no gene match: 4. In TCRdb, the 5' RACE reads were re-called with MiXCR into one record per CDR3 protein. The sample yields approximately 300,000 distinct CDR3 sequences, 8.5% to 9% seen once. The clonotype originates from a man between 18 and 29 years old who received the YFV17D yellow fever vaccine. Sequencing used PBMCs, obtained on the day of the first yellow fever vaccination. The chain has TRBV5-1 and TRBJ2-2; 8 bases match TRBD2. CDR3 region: CASSLDPGGAGELFF. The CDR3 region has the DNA TGCGCCAGCAGCTTGGACCCCGGGGGGGCCGGGGAGCTGTTTTTT.